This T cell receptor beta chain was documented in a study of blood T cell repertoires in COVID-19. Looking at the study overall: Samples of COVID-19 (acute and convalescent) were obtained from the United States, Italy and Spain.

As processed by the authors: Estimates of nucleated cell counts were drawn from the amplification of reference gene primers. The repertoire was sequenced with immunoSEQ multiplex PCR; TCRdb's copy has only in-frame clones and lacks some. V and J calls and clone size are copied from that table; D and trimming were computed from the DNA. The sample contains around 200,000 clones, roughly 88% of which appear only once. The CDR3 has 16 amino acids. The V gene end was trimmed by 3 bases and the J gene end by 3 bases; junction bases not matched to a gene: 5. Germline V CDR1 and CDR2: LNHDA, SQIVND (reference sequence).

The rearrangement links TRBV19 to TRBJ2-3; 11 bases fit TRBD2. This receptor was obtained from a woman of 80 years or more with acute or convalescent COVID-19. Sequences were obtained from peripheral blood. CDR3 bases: TGTGCCAGTAGTATTCGACTAGCGGGGAGGACAGATACGCAGTATTTT. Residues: CASSIRLAGRTDTQYF. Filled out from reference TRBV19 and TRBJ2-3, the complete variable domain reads DGGITQSPKYLFRKEGQNVTLSCEQNLNHDAMYWYRQDPGQGLRLIYYSQIVNDFQKGDIAEGYSVSREKKESFPLTVTSAQKNPTAFYLCASSIRLAGRTDTQYFGPGTRLTVL.